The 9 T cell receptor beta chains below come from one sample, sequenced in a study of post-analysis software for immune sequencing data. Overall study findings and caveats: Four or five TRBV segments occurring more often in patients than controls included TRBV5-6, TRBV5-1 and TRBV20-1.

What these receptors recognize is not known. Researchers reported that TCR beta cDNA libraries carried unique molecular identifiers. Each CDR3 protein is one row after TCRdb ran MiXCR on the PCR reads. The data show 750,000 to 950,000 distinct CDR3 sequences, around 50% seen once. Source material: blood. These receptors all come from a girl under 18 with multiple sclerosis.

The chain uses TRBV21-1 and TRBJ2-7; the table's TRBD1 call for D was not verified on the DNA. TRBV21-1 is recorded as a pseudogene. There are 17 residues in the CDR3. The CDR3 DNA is TGTGCCAGCAGCAAAGCGGCGGACAGGGAGGGGGTCTACGAGCAGTACTTC. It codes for CASSKAADREGVYEQYF.

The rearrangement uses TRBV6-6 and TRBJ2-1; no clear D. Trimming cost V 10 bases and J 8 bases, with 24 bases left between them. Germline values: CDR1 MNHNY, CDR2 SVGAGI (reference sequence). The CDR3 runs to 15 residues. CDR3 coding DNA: TGTGCCACCCGCCCCGTGAGTAGTATTCGGGATGAGCAGTTCTTC. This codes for CATRPVSSIRDEQFF.

The CDR3 sequence: CASSPLHGNTEAFF. CDR3 coding DNA: TGTGCCAGCAGCCCTTTACATGGGAACACTGAAGCTTTCTTT. This rearrangement joins TRBV12-3 or TRBV12-4 to TRBJ1-1; no firm D call. V was cut by 6 bases and J by 1 base, with 12 bases left in between. The CDR3 is 14 amino acids.

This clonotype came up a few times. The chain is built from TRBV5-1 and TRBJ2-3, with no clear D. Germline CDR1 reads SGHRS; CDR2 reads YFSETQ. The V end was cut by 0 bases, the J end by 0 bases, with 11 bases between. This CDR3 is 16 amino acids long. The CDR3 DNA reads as TGCGCCAGCAGCTTGGGTGGCCGTTCTAGCACAGATACGCAGTATTTT. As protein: CASSLGGRSSTDTQYF. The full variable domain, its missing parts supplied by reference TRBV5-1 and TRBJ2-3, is KAGVTQTPRYLIKTRGQQVTLSCSPISGHRSVSWYQQTPGQGLQFLFEYFSETQRNKGNFPGRFSGRQFSNSRSEMNVSTLELGDSALYLCASSLGGRSSTDTQYFGPGTRLTVL.

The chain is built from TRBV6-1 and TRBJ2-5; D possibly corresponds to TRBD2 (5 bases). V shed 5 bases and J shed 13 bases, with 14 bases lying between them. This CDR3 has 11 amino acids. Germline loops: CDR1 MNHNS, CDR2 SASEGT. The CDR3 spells CASSSAIEGYF. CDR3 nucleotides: TGTGCCAGCAGTTCTGCCATTGAGGGGTACTTC.

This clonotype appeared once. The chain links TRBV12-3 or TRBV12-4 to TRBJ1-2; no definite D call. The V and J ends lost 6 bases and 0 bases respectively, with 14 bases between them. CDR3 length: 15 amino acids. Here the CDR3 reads CASSLAYPTNYGYTF. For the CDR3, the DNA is TGTGCCAGCAGCCTCGCGTATCCCACTAACTATGGCTACACCTTC.

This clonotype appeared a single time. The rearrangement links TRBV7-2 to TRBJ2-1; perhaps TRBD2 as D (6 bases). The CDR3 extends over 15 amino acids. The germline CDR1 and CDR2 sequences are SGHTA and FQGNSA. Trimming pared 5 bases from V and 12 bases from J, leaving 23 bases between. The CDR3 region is CASSGLGSGEVGQFF. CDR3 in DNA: TGTGCCAGCAGCGGATTAGGGTCGGGAGAGGTGGGGCAGTTCTTC. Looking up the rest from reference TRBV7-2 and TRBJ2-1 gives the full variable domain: GAGVSQSPSNKVTEKGKDVELRCDPISGHTALYWYRQSLGQGLEFLIYFQGNSAPDKSGLPSDRFSAERTGGSVSTLTIQRTQQEDSAVYLCASSGLGSGEVGQFFGPGTRLTVL.

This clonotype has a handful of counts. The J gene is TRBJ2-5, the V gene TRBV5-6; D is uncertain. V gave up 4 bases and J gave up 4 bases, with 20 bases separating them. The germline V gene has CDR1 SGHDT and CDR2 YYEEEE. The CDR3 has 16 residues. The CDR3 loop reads CASSHEEATTGETQYF. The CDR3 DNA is TGTGCCAGCAGCCATGAAGAGGCTACAACGGGAGAGACCCAGTACTTC.

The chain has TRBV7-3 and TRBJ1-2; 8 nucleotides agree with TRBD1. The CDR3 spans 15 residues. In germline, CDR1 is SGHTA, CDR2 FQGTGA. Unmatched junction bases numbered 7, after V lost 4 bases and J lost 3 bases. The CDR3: CASSSGQGGYYGYTF. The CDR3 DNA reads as TGTGCCAGCAGCTCAGGACAGGGAGGTTACTATGGCTACACCTTC.